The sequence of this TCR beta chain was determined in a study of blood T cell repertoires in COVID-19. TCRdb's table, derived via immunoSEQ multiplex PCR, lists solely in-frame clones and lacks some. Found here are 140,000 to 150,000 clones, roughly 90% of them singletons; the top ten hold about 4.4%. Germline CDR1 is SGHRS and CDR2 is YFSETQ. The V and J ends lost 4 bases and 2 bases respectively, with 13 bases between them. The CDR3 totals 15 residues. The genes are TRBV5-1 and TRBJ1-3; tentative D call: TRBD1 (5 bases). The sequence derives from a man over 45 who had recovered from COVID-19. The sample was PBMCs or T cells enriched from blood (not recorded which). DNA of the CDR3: TGCGCCAGCAGCGATCCGCAGGGCGCTGGAAACACCATATATTTT. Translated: CASSDPQGAGNTIYF.